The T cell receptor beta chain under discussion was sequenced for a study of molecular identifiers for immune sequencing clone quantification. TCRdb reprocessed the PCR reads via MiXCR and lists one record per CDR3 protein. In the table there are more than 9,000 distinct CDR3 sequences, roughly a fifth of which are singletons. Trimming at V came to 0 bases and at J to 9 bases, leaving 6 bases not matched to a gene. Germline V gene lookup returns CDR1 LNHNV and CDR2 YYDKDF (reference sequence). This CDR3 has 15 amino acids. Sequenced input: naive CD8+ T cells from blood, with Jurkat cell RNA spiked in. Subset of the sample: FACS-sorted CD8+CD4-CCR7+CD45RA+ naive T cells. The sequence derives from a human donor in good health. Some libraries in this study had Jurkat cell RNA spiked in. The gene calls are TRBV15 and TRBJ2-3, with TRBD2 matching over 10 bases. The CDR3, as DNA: TGTGCCACCAGCAGAGATCCCCTAGCGGGGGAGACGCAGTATTTT. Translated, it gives CATSRDPLAGETQYF.